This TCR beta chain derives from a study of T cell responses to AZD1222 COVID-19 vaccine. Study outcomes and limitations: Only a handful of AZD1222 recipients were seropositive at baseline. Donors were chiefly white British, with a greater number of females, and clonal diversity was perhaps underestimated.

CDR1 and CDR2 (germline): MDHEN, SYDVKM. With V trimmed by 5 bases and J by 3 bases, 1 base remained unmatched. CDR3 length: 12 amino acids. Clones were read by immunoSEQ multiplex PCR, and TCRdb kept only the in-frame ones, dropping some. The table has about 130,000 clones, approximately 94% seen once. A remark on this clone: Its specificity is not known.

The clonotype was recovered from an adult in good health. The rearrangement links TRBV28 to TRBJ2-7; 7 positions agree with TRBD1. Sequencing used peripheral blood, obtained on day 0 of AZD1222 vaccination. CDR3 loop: CASSAGGYEQYF. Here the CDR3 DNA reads TGTGCCAGCAGTGCAGGGGGCTACGAGCAGTACTTC.